One sample yielded the 20 T cell receptor beta chains listed below, sequenced in a study of T cells in women clearing cervical HPV infection. Data came from immunoSEQ multiplex PCR; TCRdb stores just in-frame clones and leaves some out. The sample has 20,000 to 25,000 clones. Input material: blood buffy coat. These TCRs come from a woman between 18 and 69 years old with a cervical HPV16 infection that either progressed to CIN3+ or cleared (not recorded which).

Comment on this clone: With the read ending 3 residues before the CDR3 end, the germline J gene is used to fill in that end. V usage is TRBV30 and J usage is TRBJ1-5; 9 bases map to TRBD1. V lost 5 bases to trimming and J lost 5 bases; unmatched junction nucleotides: 31. The CDR3 is made up of 22 amino acids. The germline CDR1 and CDR2 sequences are GTSNPN and SVGIG (reference sequence). CDR3 amino acids: CAWFSRHKLDRGVLRGDQPQHF. The covered CDR3 bases are TGTGCCTGGTTCTCTCGTCATAAACTGGACAGGGGTGTCCTTAGGGGTGATCAGCCC. The full variable domain, with the rest looked up from reference TRBV30 and TRBJ1-5, is SQTIHQWPATLVQPVGSPLSLECTVEGTSNPNLYWYRQAAGRGLQLLFYSVGIGQISSEVPQNLSASRPQDRQFILSSKKLLLSDSGFYLCAWFSRHKLDRGVLRGDQPQHFGDGTRLSIL.

Partial CDR3 DNA: TGTGCCAGTAGTATTATTGCGGGAACCGGCGGAGAGACC. Translating gives CASSIIAGTGGET. The full CDR3 is CASSIIAGTGGETQYF. The chain uses TRBV19 and TRBJ2-5; D is perhaps TRBD2 (6 bases). The read comes to an end 3 residues before the CDR3 does, leaving the germline J gene to fill in the end. V lost 3 bases to trimming and J lost 4 bases, with 18 bases between them. This CDR3 is built from 16 residues. Germline lookup yields CDR1 LNHDA and CDR2 SQIVND (reference sequence).

Details on this clone: The read gets to within 3 residues of the CDR3 end, and the germline J gene fills in the rest. The chain couples TRBV18 to TRBJ1-1, with TRBD1 identical over 7 bases. CDR3 length equals 18 residues. Germline V gives CDR1 KGHSH, CDR2 LQKENI. CDR3 residues: CASSPPSKGASFSVGAFF. The sequenced CDR3 bases are TGTGCCAGCTCACCACCGTCCAAGGGGGCTTCCTTCAGTGTTGGA.

In the case of this clone: The read ends 3 residues early relative to the CDR3; the germline J gene fills the gap. This rearrangement joins TRBV6-2 or TRBV6-3 to TRBJ2-3, with 7 bases fitting TRBD2. Germline values: CDR1 MNHEY, CDR2 SVGEGT. The junction had 9 bases not matched to a gene; V was cut back by 10 bases and J by 2 bases. The length of the CDR3 is 14 residues. The CDR3 loop is CAIQRGRNTDTQYF. CDR3 DNA, as far as it was read: TGTGCCATCCAGCGGGGACGCAACACAGATACG.

As to this clone: The read gets to within 3 residues of the CDR3 end, and the germline J gene fills in the rest. The V and J genes are TRBV19 and TRBJ2-7; 8 bases map to TRBD1. J was trimmed by 4 bases and V by 6 bases; bases with no gene match: 8. The CDR3 runs 14 residues. CDR1 LNHDA and CDR2 SQIVND come from the germline V gene (reference sequence). The CDR3 reads CASRPQGERYEQYF. The DNA read from the CDR3 is TGTGCCAGTAGACCACAGGGGGAGCGGTACGAG.

Note on this clone: The read comes to an end 3 residues before the CDR3 does, leaving the germline J gene to fill in the end. The genes are TRBV30 and TRBJ1-2, with TRBD1 matching 7 bases. V lost 4 bases to trimming and J lost 4 bases; unmatched junction nucleotides: 9. The CDR3 spans 14 residues. The germline V gene encodes CDR1 GTSNPN and CDR2 SVGIG (reference sequence). The CDR3 region is CAWTQDRFSYGYTF. CDR3 bases read: TGTGCCTGGACCCAGGACAGGTTCAGCTATGGC.

The CDR3: CASSLGGGAWTQYF. The sequenced part of the CDR3 DNA is TGTGCCAGCAGTTTAGGTGGGGGGGCGTGGACC. The J gene is TRBJ2-5, the V gene TRBV12-3 or TRBV12-4, with D perhaps TRBD2 (7 bases). The DNA ends 3 residues before the CDR3 does, and the rest of the CDR3 is filled in from the germline J gene. The CDR3 has 14 residues. V was cut by 1 base and J by 7 bases, with 13 bases left in between.

In regard to this clone: From the germline J gene comes the end of the CDR3, since the read stops 3 residues before it. The chain combines TRBV10-3 with TRBJ2-3, with 7 nucleotides matching TRBD2. This CDR3 region has 16 residues. CDR1 and CDR2 from the germline V gene are ENHRY and SYGVKD. Germline trimming cut 6 bases from V and 1 base from J; bases unmatched to any gene: 10. The part of the CDR3 DNA that was read is TGTGCCATCAGGGCCCGCCGGGGGAGGGGCACAGATACG. Translating it yields CAIRARRGRGTDT. In full, the CDR3 is CAIRARRGRGTDTQYF.

Worth noting for this clone: With the read ending 3 residues before the CDR3 end, the germline J gene is used to fill in that end. The chain employs TRBV6-1 and TRBJ1-1; possible D gene TRBD1, 5 bases. The CDR3 totals 14 residues. Germline CDR1 is MNHNS and CDR2 is SASEGT. Deletions cut 4 bases from V and 3 bases from J, with 12 bases between. The sequenced CDR3 bases are TGTGCCAGCAGTGTCATTGGGGCCTACACTGAA. Translated: CASSVIGAYTE. The CDR3, in full, reads CASSVIGAYTEAFF.

For this clone: Sequencing ends 3 residues short of the CDR3 end; the germline J gene provides the rest. The chain links TRBV20-1 to TRBJ1-5; D call uncertain. The V gene's germline CDR1 is DFQATT and CDR2 SNEGSKA (reference sequence). V was trimmed by 0 bases and J by 0 bases, leaving 12 bases between them. CDR3 length: 16 residues. Partial CDR3 DNA: TGCAGTGCTAGAGATTGGGCAGTTCATAGCAATCAGCCC. This encodes CSARDWAVHSNQP. The full CDR3 protein is CSARDWAVHSNQPQHF.

As for this clone: The read comes to an end 3 residues before the CDR3 does, leaving the germline J gene to fill in the end. The genes are TRBV29-1 and TRBJ2-5, with 14 bases aligning to TRBD2. J gave up 5 bases and V 8 bases, and 13 bases lay outside the gene matches. Germline V CDR1 and CDR2: SQVTM, ANQGSEA. There are 16 residues in the CDR3. The CDR3 sequence is CSSGTSGSSSSETQYF. The sequenced CDR3 bases are TGCAGCTCTGGGACTAGCGGGAGTAGTTCTTCGGAGACC.

As to this clone: The CDR3 goes on 3 residues after the read ends, and that part is filled in from the germline J gene. V is TRBV5-1 and J is TRBJ2-4; no definite D call. Germline V gives CDR1 SGHRS, CDR2 YFSETQ. Trimming pared 0 bases from V and 3 bases from J, leaving 10 bases between. The CDR3 spans 15 residues. The CDR3 sequence: CASSLAGYGKNIQYF. The part of the CDR3 DNA that was read is TGCGCCAGCAGCTTGGCCGGGTATGGCAAAAACATT.

On this clone: The read stops 3 residues short of the end of the CDR3; the missing end is completed from the germline J gene. The V and J genes are TRBV5-1 and TRBJ1-6, with 8 bases matching TRBD1. J was trimmed by 5 bases and V by 5 bases; bases with no gene match: 3. Germline lookup yields CDR1 SGHRS and CDR2 YFSETQ. CDR3 length: 14 residues. This CDR3 is CASSMGQDNSPLHF. The CDR3 bases that were read are TGCGCCAGCAGTATGGGACAGGATAATTCACCC.

For this clone: The read ends 3 residues shy of where the CDR3 ends; the end is completed using the germline J gene. This chain links TRBV7-2 with TRBJ1-3, with D perhaps TRBD1 (5 bases). The V end was cut by 5 bases, the J end by 2 bases, with 13 bases between. The CDR3 sequence is 15 residues long. Germline V CDR1 and CDR2: SGHTA, FQGNSA. Partial CDR3 DNA: TGTGCCAGCAGCACGGACACCGTTCCTGGAAACACC. This encodes CASSTDTVPGNT. The full-length CDR3 reads as CASSTDTVPGNTIYF.

Remarks on this clone: The CDR3 goes on 3 residues after the read ends, and that part is filled in from the germline J gene. The chain has TRBV19 and TRBJ2-2; TRBD2 aligns across 7 bases. Germline CDR1 reads LNHDA; CDR2 reads SQIVND (reference sequence). V was clipped by 5 bases and J by 4 bases; unmatched bases: 1. The CDR3 loop spans 13 amino acids. CDR3 bases read: TGTGCCAGTAGTGGGAGGGGCACCGGGGAG. Residues: CASSGRGTGE. The complete CDR3 sequence is CASSGRGTGELFF.

Worth noting for this clone: The read terminates 3 residues ahead of where the CDR3 ends, so the germline J gene completes it. The chain combines TRBV30 with TRBJ2-3; 7 nucleotides agree with TRBD1. The CDR3 runs 13 residues. Germline CDR1 is GTSNPN and CDR2 is SVGIG (reference sequence). The chain's CDR3 is CAWSVQGQETQYF. The part of the CDR3 DNA that was read is TGTGCCTGGAGTGTACAGGGGCAAGAGACG.

Comments on this clone: The read gets to within 3 residues of the CDR3 end, and the germline J gene fills in the rest. V usage is TRBV6-4 and J usage is TRBJ1-2, with D maybe TRBD1 (6 bases). This CDR3 is built from 13 residues. Germline CDR1 and CDR2: MRHNA and SNTAGT. Deletions cut 9 bases from V and 1 base from J, with 12 bases between. Here the CDR3 reads CARANRVNYGYTF. The sequenced part of the CDR3 DNA is TGTGCCAGGGCAAACAGGGTTAACTATGGC.

Concerning this clone itself: Read data end 3 residues before the CDR3 end; the end is taken from the germline J gene. The rearrangement links TRBV11-2 to TRBJ2-3; TRBD2 aligns across 7 bases. There are 15 residues in the CDR3. J gave up 0 bases and V 5 bases, and 5 bases lay outside the gene matches. Germline CDR1 and CDR2: SGHAT and FQNNGV. The CDR3 here is CASSPIGGSTDTQYF. The CDR3 DNA, read in part, is TGTGCCAGCAGCCCGATCGGGGGGAGCACAGATACG.

Comments on this clone: With the read ending 3 residues before the CDR3 end, the germline J gene is used to fill in that end. J is TRBJ2-6 and V is TRBV10-3; D unresolved. The CDR3 length is 17 residues. Trimming shortened V by 3 bases and J by 0 bases, and 12 bases separated the two germline ends. From germline, CDR1 is ENHRY and CDR2 SYGVKD. The CDR3 DNA, read in part, is TGTGCCATCAGTGATTCTTCTGCTAACTCTGGGGCCAACGTC. This encodes CAISDSSANSGANV. Given in full, the CDR3 is CAISDSSANSGANVLTF.

Concerning this clone: The missing CDR3 end, 3 residues past where the read stops, is filled in from the germline J gene. Other DNA sequences in the sample encode the same CDR3. The chain combines TRBV30 with TRBJ1-2; a weak D match, TRBD1 (5 bases). The germline gives CDR1 GTSNPN, CDR2 SVGIG (reference sequence). This CDR3 is 11 amino acids long. The DNA read from the CDR3 is TGTGCCTGGAGCCCGGGGGGGGGT. Translated: CAWSPGGG. The full CDR3 protein is CAWSPGGGYTF.